This TCR beta chain was recovered during a study of T cell responses to AZD1222 COVID-19 vaccine. In its sample, this clone was seen a few times. Its antigen remains unidentified. Data came from immunoSEQ multiplex PCR; TCRdb stores just in-frame clones and leaves some out. The sample records 150,000 to 200,000 clones, approximately 90% being singletons. General study results and limits: Baseline seropositivity occurred in only a handful of AZD1222 recipients. Unmutated variant regions reportedly attract nearly half of all spike-specific TCRs. Donors were largely white British and mainly female; clonal diversity was possibly underestimated. Vaccine-associated CD4 TCRs spanned spike, dominant at 160-218 and 743-854.

Trimming took 0 bases from V and 6 from J, leaving 5 bases between them. Germline V lookup: CDR1 PRHDT, CDR2 FYEKMQ (reference sequence). The CDR3 sequence is 13 residues long. This chain connects TRBV13 to TRBJ2-2, with D uncertain. The input for sequencing was peripheral blood, taken on day 0 of AZD1222 vaccination. The sequence came from an adult in good health. CDR3 coding DNA: TGTGCCAGCAGCTTAGGACGCGCCGGGGAGCTGTTTTTT. This codes for CASSLGRAGELFF.